These 29 T cell receptor beta chains came from one sample sequenced in a study of T cells in Graves' hyperthyroidism and ophthalmopathy. RNA transcripts served as the template for amplifying TCR beta CDR3 regions. TCR CDR3 underwent first-round RT-PCR with the HTBI primer set. One entry per CDR3 protein, called by TCRdb with MiXCR from the multiplex PCR reads. The sample includes around 620,000 distinct CDR3 sequences, more than 45% seen only once; the top ten take around 20%. The sample taken for sequencing was peripheral blood or thyroid tissue (not recorded which). The receptors shown here come from an adult woman with Graves' disease, either hyperthyroidism or ophthalmopathy (not recorded which).

This clonotype was counted ten times or more. The chain couples TRBV20-1 to TRBJ2-5; the match to TRBD2 covers 12 bases. Germline V gene data show CDR1 as DFQATT and CDR2 as SNEGSKA (reference sequence). With V trimmed by 5 bases and J by 5 bases, 12 bases remained unmatched. CDR3 size: 16 residues. The DNA of the CDR3 is TGCAGTGCTGGGGGACTAGCGGGTTCTCGAAGGGAGACCCAGTACTTC. This encodes CSAGGLAGSRRETQYF.

This clonotype was seen at least ten times. The chain has TRBV24-1 and TRBJ2-7; 9 nucleotides match TRBD2. V lost 2 bases to trimming and J lost 5 bases; unmatched junction nucleotides: 0. The CDR3 spans 13 residues. From germline, CDR1 is KGHDR and CDR2 SFDVKD. CDR3 bases: TGTGCCACCAGTGATTGGACTAGCGACGAGCAGTACTTC. Its translation is CATSDWTSDEQYF.

The V call is TRBV5-6, the J call TRBJ1-1; no clear D gene. Trimming pared 0 bases from V and 1 base from J, leaving 10 bases between. This CDR3 region has 15 residues. Germline lookup yields CDR1 SGHDT and CDR2 YYEEEE. The CDR3 sequence is CASSLGYETNTEAFF. The CDR3 bases are TGTGCCAGCAGCTTGGGTTACGAGACGAACACTGAAGCTTTCTTT. The variable domain in full, with the rest retrieved from reference TRBV5-6 and TRBJ1-1, is DAGVTQSPTHLIKTRGQQVTLRCSPKSGHDTVSWYQQALGQGPQFIFQYYEEEERQRGNFPDRFSGHQFPNYSSELNVNALLLGDSALYLCASSLGYETNTEAFFGQGTRLTVV.

The chain uses TRBV6-5 and TRBJ1-6, with no clear D. V shed 1 base and J shed 0 bases, with 7 bases lying between them. CDR3 length: 16 amino acids. Germline CDR1 and CDR2: MNHEY and SVGAGI. The CDR3 DNA is TGTGCCAGCAGTTACTTTGGGAGCTCCTATAATTCACCCCTCCACTTT. Residues: CASSYFGSSYNSPLHF.

This clonotype occurred a few times. The genes are TRBV20-1 and TRBJ1-2; 10 nucleotides match TRBD1. V was clipped by 5 bases and J by 1 base; unmatched bases: 4. The CDR3 is 14 residues long. CDR1 is DFQATT, CDR2 SNEGSKA, per germline (reference sequence). The CDR3 nucleotides are TGCAGTGCTGGGGGACAGGGGCGTAACTATGGCTACACCTTC. Translated, it gives CSAGGQGRNYGYTF.

This clonotype showed up many times. The rearrangement links TRBV20-1 to TRBJ1-4; TRBD1 matches 7 bases. Germline assignment: CDR1 DFQATT and CDR2 SNEGSKA (reference sequence). With 6 bases clipped from V and 7 bases from J, the junction kept 11 bases outside the gene matches. This CDR3 spans 14 amino acids. In nucleotides, the CDR3 is TGCAGTGCCCCGCTCCAGGGGGGTCGTGAAAAACTGTTTTTT. This encodes CSAPLQGGREKLFF.

The chain joins TRBV29-1 to TRBJ2-5; 7 bases agree with TRBD1. This CDR3 region has 13 residues. V lost 3 bases, J lost 2 bases, and 3 bases stayed unmatched. CDR1 and CDR2 from the germline V gene are SQVTM and ANQGSEA. CDR3: CSVEPGGQETQYF. In DNA, the CDR3 is TGCAGCGTTGAGCCAGGGGGTCAAGAGACCCAGTACTTC.

Concerning this clonotype: Because it lacks the conserved phenylalanine or tryptophan at the end, this CDR3 is likely a read error. The genes are TRBV7-8 and TRBJ1-1; a possible D gene is TRBD1 (6 bases). The ends were cut back, 6 bases at V and 4 bases at J, with 15 bases in the middle. Germline values: CDR1 SGHVS, CDR2 FQNEAQ. CDR3 length equals 14 residues. The CDR3 coding sequence is TGTGCCAGCAGGCTCGGGACAACGGGCACTGAAGCTTTCCTT. Amino acids: CASRLGTTGTEAFL.

This chain links TRBV2 with TRBJ2-5, with TRBD2 matching 9 bases. From germline, CDR1 is SNHLY and CDR2 FYNNEI. With 3 bases clipped from V and 5 bases from J, the junction kept 13 bases outside the gene matches. This CDR3 is 17 amino acids long. The CDR3 loop reads CASSESPAGGERETQYF. The CDR3 DNA reads as TGTGCCAGCAGTGAGAGTCCGGCGGGAGGGGAGAGGGAGACCCAGTACTTC.

This clonotype was observed a handful of times. The chain employs TRBV29-1 and TRBJ2-7; no clear D gene. V lost 6 bases, J lost 5 bases, and 11 bases lay in between. The germline gives CDR1 SQVTM, CDR2 ANQGSEA. The length of the CDR3 is 11 residues. CDR3 nucleotide sequence: TGCAGCGTCAATCTCGGGCACGAGCAGTACTTC. It specifies CSVNLGHEQYF.

This clonotype was observed many times. This chain joins TRBV13 and TRBJ2-7; 12 positions match TRBD2. The CDR3 runs 17 residues. Germline V gene lookup returns CDR1 PRHDT and CDR2 FYEKMQ (reference sequence). J was trimmed by 3 bases and V by 5 bases; bases with no gene match: 11. In DNA, the CDR3 is TGTGCCAGCAGCCTATGGACTAGCGGGATGTCAGGCTACGAGCAGTACTTC. Its translation: CASSLWTSGMSGYEQYF.

This clonotype was found many times. V gene TRBV4-2 combines with J gene TRBJ1-6; TRBD1 matches at 7 bases. V dropped 1 base and J dropped 8; count of bases not matched to a gene: 5. The CDR3 runs 15 residues. Per the germline V gene, CDR1 is LGHNA and CDR2 is YNFKEQ. Here the CDR3 DNA reads TGTGCCAGCAGCCAAGGAGTAGGGGGCGATTCACCCCTCCACTTT. Translation gives CASSQGVGGDSPLHF.

The CDR3: CASSLGGRPNTEAFF. CDR3 DNA: TGTGCCAGCAGCTTAGGGGGGCGTCCGAACACTGAAGCTTTCTTT. The chain is built from TRBV7-2 and TRBJ1-1, with a possible D match to TRBD1 (6 bases). The CDR3 consists of 15 residues. Trimming removed 1 base from V and 1 base from J, with 10 bases in between. Germline V gives CDR1 SGHTA, CDR2 FQGNSA.

The J gene is TRBJ2-2, the V gene TRBV29-1; D is unresolved. Trimming removed 5 bases from V and 6 bases from J, with 13 bases in between. CDR3 length equals 13 residues. Germline V CDR1 and CDR2: SQVTM, ANQGSEA. CDR3 protein: CSVRRGDPGELFF. The CDR3 DNA reads TGCAGCGTTCGCCGAGGTGATCCCGGGGAGCTGTTTTTT.

The chain is built from TRBV7-9 and TRBJ1-6, with TRBD1 identical over 7 bases. Trimming took 5 bases from V and 8 from J; bases not matched to a gene: 9. Germline-derived CDR1 and CDR2 are SEHNR and FQNEAQ (reference sequence). This CDR3 is 15 amino acids long. Here the CDR3 reads CASSPLRQGDSPLHF. The CDR3 region has the DNA TGTGCCAGCAGCCCCCTCAGACAGGGCGATTCACCCCTCCACTTT.

This clonotype was seen many times. The CDR3, as DNA: TGCGCCAGCAGTGAGATAGCGGACACCGGGGAGCTGTTTTTT. Its translation is CASSEIADTGELFF. The V call is TRBV10-1, the J call TRBJ2-2, with a tentative D call TRBD2 (6 bases). This CDR3 comprises 14 residues. Germline values: CDR1 WNHNN, CDR2 SYGVQD (reference sequence). Between the trimmed V and J ends, which lost 2 bases and 3 bases, there was a span of 7 bases.

This clonotype was counted at least ten times. V gene TRBV4-1 combines with J gene TRBJ2-5; D might be TRBD1 (6 bases). Trimming left V 2 bases short and J 5 bases short, with 18 bases between. CDR1 is MGHRA and CDR2 is YSYEKL in the germline V gene. The CDR3 has 16 amino acids. This chain's CDR3 is CASSQQTGHTAETQYF. Here the CDR3 DNA reads TGCGCCAGCAGCCAACAGACAGGCCACACCGCCGAGACCCAGTACTTC.

This clonotype was counted many times. The chain recombines TRBV6-5 with TRBJ2-5; maybe TRBD1 (6 bases). CDR3 length: 12 amino acids. The germline V and J ends were trimmed by 6 bases and 5 bases, with 10 bases remaining between them. Per germline, CDR1 MNHEY and CDR2 SVGAGI. CDR3 loop: CASRFQGETQYF. DNA for the CDR3: TGTGCCAGCAGGTTTCAGGGGGAGACCCAGTACTTC.

This clonotype came up many times. This chain joins TRBV4-2 and TRBJ2-7; TRBD1 might be the D (5 bases). V shed 4 bases and J shed 5 bases, with 15 bases lying between them. The CDR3 loop spans 14 amino acids. Germline V gene sequence: CDR1 LGHNA, CDR2 YNFKEQ. CDR3 region: CASSLNLRVDEQYF. The CDR3 DNA reads as TGTGCCAGCAGCCTTAACCTCAGGGTCGACGAGCAGTACTTC.

The V call is TRBV15, the J call TRBJ2-2; 10 bases map to TRBD2. With V trimmed by 0 bases and J by 2 bases, 3 bases remained unmatched. Germline CDR1 is LNHNV and CDR2 is YYDKDF (reference sequence). The CDR3 totals 17 residues. CDR3 in amino acids: CATSRDRTSGNTGELFF. DNA for the CDR3: TGTGCCACCAGCAGAGATCGGACTAGCGGCAACACCGGGGAGCTGTTTTTT.

DNA for the CDR3: TGTGCCAGCACCGAAGGAGGACACCCTGTTCAAGAGACCCAGTACTTC. This gives the protein CASTEGGHPVQETQYF. The genes are TRBV3-1 and TRBJ2-5; D tentatively reads TRBD1 or TRBD2 (5 bases each). The CDR3 runs 16 residues. CDR1 LGHDT and CDR2 YNNKEL come from the germline V gene (reference sequence). The V end was cut by 7 bases, the J end by 2 bases, with 20 bases between.

V and J are TRBV19 and TRBJ1-5; tentatively, D is TRBD1 (6 bases). Germline V gives CDR1 LNHDA, CDR2 SQIVND (reference sequence). The V gene lost 4 bases and the J gene lost 4 bases, with 14 bases spanning the gap. The CDR3 consists of 15 residues. CDR3 sequence (DNA): TGTGCCAGTAGTAGGGGGACATTAAATAATCAGCCCCAGCATTTT. Encoded protein: CASSRGTLNNQPQHF.

The chain links TRBV10-3 to TRBJ1-6; the D gene is possibly TRBD1 (6 bases). V was clipped by 6 bases and J by 13 bases, with 16 bases between them. Germline CDR1 and CDR2: ENHRY and SYGVKD. The CDR3 extends over 13 amino acids. CDR3 loop: CAISRGSNQPLHF. CDR3 coding DNA: TGTGCCATCAGCAGGGGAAGCAATCAGCCCCTCCACTTT.

This chain joins TRBV29-1 and TRBJ2-7, with 7 nucleotides matching TRBD2. V shed 8 bases and J 5 bases; nucleotides not matched to a gene: 12. Per the germline V gene, CDR1 is SQVTM and CDR2 is ANQGSEA. There are 13 residues in the CDR3. The CDR3 coding sequence is TGCAGCTTGGTTGGCGGGAGCCCAAACGAGCAGTACTTC. Translated: CSLVGGSPNEQYF.

In the case of this clonotype: Given a much more abundant clone one base away, this may be a read error. The chain combines TRBV5-1 with TRBJ2-2, with 7 bases that match TRBD1. Germline V lookup: CDR1 SGHRS, CDR2 YFSETQ. The CDR3 totals 14 residues. CDR3 loop: CASNVGQSTGKLFF. The CDR3 nucleotides read TGCGCCAGCAACGTGGGACAGAGCACCGGGAAGCTGTTTTTT.

This clonotype was counted ten times or more. The CDR3 reads CASSNRAANQPQHF. The CDR3 DNA sequence: TGTGCCAGCAGTAACAGGGCCGCCAATCAGCCCCAGCATTTT. This chain links TRBV6-1 with TRBJ1-5; weak D call: TRBD1 (6 bases). Trimming shortened V by 5 bases and J by 3 bases, and 11 bases separated the two germline ends. This CDR3 has 14 residues. Germline V gene lookup returns CDR1 MNHNS and CDR2 SASEGT.

To note about this clonotype: The CDR3 does not end in the conserved phenylalanine or tryptophan, so this is likely a read error. The rearrangement joins TRBV11-2 to TRBJ2-7; D call uncertain. The CDR3 runs to 12 residues. In germline, CDR1 is SGHAT, CDR2 FQNNGV. Deletions cut 3 bases from V and 9 bases from J, with 12 bases between. In DNA, the CDR3 is TGTGCCAGCAGCTTGCTGGGCCTCGGGCAGTACCTC. Translated: CASSLLGLGQYL.

Note on this clonotype: A much larger clone lies a single base off, so this may be a read error. The chain is built from TRBV11-2 and TRBJ2-7, with D unclear. CDR3 length equals 16 residues. In germline, CDR1 is SGHAT, CDR2 FQNNGV. CDR3 bases: TGTGCCAGCAGCCTACAGACCTGGGCCAGCTCCTACGGGCAGTACTTC. Amino acids: CASSLQTWASSYGQYF.

This clonotype was detected ten times or more. The chain has TRBV7-9 and TRBJ1-1; 7 nucleotides match TRBD1. The CDR3 runs to 14 residues. The germline CDR1 and CDR2 sequences are SEHNR and FQNEAQ (reference sequence). J was trimmed by 6 bases and V by 1 base; bases with no gene match: 5. CDR3 protein: CASSLEWTGAEAFF. Written as DNA, the CDR3 is TGTGCCAGCAGCTTAGAATGGACAGGAGCTGAAGCTTTCTTT.